The T cell receptor (beta chain) described here comes from a study of coeliac disease. One frozen approximately 500,000-cell aliquot per fraction was sequenced. Overall study results and limits: Published gliadin-specific TRB sequences appeared in about 50% of the 18 coeliac samples, 1 of 6 controls. Few TRB amino acid sequences were shared between samples; most were unique.

Generated by immunoSEQ multiplex PCR, the TCRdb table keeps only in-frame clones and is missing some. The table lists 2,100 or so clones, roughly two thirds of them singletons, with approximately 19% in the top ten. Of note for this clone: Its target is not known.

Sequenced input: lamina propria lymphocytes from the gut. The TCR was taken from a woman between 45 and 65 years old with celiac disease on a gluten-free diet.

The CDR3 loop is CASSVQGHQETQYF. As DNA, the CDR3 is TGTGCCAGCAGCGTCCAGGGGCACCAAGAGACCCAGTACTTC. The rearrangement uses TRBV7-7 and TRBJ2-5; a weak D match, TRBD1 (6 bases). CDR1 is SSHAT and CDR2 is FNYEAQ in the germline V gene (reference sequence). This CDR3 has 14 amino acids. Trimming took off 5 bases at V and 0 bases at J, with 10 bases between the two ends.